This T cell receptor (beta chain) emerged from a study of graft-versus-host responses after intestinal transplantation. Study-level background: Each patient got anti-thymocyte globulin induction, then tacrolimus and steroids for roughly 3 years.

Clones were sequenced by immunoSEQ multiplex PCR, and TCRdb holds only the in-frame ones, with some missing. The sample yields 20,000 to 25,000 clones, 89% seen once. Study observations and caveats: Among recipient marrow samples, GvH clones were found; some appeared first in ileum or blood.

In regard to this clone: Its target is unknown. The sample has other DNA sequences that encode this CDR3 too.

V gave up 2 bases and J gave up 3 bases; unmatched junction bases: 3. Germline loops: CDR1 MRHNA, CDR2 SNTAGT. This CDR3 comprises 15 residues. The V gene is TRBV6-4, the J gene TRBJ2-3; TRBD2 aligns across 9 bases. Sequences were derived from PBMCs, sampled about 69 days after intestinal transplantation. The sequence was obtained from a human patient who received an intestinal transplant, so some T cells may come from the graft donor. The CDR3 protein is CASSDGGGATDTQYF. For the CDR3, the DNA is TGTGCCAGCAGTGACGGCGGGGGGGCAACAGATACGCAGTATTTT.